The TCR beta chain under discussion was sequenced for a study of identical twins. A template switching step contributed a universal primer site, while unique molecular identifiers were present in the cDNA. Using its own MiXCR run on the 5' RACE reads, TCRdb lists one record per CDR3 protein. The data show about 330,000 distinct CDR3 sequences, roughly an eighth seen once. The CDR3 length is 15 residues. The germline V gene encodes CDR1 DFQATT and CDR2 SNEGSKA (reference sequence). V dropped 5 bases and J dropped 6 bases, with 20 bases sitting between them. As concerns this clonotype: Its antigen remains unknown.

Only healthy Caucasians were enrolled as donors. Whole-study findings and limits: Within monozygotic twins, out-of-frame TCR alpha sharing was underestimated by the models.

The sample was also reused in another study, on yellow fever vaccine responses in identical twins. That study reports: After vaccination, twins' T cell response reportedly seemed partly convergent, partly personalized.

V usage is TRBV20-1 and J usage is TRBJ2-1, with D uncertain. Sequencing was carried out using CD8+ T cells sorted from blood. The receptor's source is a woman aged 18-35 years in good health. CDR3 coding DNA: TGCAGTGCTCCCGCCCCCGACCGTCCGGTCAATGAGCAGTTCTTC. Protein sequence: CSAPAPDRPVNEQFF.